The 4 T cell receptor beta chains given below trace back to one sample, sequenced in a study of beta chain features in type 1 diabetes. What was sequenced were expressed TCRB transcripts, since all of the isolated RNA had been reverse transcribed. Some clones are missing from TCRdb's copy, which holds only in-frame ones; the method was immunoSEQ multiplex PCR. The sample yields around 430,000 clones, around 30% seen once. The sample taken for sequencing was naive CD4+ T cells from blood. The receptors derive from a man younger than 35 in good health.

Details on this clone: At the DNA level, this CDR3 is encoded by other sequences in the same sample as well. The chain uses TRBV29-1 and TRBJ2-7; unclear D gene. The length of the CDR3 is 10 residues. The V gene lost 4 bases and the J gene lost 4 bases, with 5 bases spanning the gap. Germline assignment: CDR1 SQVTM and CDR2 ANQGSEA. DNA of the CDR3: TGCAGCGTTGGGGTATACGAGCAGTACTTC. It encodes CSVGVYEQYF.

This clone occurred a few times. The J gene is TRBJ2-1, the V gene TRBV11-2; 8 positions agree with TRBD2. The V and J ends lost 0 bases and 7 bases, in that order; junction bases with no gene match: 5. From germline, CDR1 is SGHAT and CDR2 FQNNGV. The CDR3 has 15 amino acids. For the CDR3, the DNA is TGTGCCAGCAGCTTAGATGGGCTAGCGGGTAATGAGCAGTTCTTC. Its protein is CASSLDGLAGNEQFF.

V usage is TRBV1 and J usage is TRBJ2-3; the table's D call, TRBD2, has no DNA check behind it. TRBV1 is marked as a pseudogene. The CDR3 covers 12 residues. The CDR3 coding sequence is TGCACCCATGGGCTAGCGGTCGATACGCAGTATTTT. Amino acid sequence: CTHGLAVDTQYF.

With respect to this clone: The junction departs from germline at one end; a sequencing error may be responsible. The CDR3 loop reads CASSVGVGQVTQYF. The CDR3 nucleotides read TGTGCCAGCAGCGTAGGAGTAGGTCAAGTGACCCAGTACTTC. The chain employs TRBV9 and TRBJ2-5; D ambiguous. CDR1 is SGDLS and CDR2 is YYNGEE in the germline V gene. This CDR3 has 14 amino acids.